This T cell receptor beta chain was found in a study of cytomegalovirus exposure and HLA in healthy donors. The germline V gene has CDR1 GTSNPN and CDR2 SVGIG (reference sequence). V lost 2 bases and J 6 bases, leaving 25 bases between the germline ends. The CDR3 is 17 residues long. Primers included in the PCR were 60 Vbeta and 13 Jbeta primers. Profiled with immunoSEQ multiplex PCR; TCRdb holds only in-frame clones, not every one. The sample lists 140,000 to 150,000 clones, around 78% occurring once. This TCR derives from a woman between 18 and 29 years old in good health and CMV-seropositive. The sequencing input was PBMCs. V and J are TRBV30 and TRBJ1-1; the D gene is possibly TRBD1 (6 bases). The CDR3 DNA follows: TGTGCCTGGAGTTATCCGGTTGGGGGCGCGGCCGTCGCTGAAGCTTTCTTT. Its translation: CAWSYPVGGAAVAEAFF.